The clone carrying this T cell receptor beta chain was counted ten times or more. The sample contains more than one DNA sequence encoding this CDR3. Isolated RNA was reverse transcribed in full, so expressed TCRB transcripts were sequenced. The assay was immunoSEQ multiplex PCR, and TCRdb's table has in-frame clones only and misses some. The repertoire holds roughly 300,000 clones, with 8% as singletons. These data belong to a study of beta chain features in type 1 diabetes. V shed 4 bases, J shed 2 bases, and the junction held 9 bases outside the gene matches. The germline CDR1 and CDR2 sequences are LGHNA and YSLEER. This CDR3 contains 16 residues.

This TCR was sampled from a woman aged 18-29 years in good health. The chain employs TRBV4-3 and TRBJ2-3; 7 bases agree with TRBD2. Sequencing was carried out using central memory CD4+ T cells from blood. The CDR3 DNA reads TGCGCCAGCAGCCCACTAGGCGGGAGATCCACAGATACGCAGTATTTT. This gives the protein CASSPLGGRSTDTQYF.